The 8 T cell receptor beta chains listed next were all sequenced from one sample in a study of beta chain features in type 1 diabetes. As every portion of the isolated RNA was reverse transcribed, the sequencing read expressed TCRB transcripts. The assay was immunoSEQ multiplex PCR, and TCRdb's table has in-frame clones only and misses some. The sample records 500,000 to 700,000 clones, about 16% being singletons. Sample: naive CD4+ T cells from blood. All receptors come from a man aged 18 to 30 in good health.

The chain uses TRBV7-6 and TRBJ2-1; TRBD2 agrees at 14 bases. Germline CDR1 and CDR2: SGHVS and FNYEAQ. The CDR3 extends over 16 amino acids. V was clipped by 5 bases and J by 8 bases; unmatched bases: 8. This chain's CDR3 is CASSPRLAGGPYEQFF. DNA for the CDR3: TGTGCCAGCAGCCCAAGACTAGCGGGGGGGCCCTATGAGCAGTTCTTC. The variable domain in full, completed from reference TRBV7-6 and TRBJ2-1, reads GAGVSQSPRYKVTKRGQDVALRCDPISGHVSLYWYRQALGQGPEFLTYFNYEAQQDKSGLPNDRFSAERPEGSISTLTIQRTEQRDSAMYRCASSPRLAGGPYEQFFGPGTRLTVL.

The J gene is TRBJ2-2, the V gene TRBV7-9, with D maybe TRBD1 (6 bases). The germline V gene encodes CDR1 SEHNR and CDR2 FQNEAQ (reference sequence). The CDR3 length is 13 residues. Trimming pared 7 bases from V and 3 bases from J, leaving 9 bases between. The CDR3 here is CASNRADTGELFF. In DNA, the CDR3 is TGTGCCAGCAACAGGGCGGACACCGGGGAGCTGTTTTTT.

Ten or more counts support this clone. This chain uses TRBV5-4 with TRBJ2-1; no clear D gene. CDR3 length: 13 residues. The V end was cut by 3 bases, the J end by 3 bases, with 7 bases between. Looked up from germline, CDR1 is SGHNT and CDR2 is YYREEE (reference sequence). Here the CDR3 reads CASSSSGYNEQFF. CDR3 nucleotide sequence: TGTGCCAGCAGCTCCTCGGGCTACAATGAGCAGTTCTTC.

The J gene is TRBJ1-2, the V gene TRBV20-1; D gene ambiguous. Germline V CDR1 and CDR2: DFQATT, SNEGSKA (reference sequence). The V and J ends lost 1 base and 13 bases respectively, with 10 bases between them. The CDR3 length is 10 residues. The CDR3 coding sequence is TGCAGTGCTAGAGGGCGAATTTTCACCTTC. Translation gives CSARGRIFTF.

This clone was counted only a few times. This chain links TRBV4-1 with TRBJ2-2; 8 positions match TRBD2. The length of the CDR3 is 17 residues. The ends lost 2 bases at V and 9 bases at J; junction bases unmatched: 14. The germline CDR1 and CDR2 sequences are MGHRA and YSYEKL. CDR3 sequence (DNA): TGCGCCAGCAGCCAACCAACCCTGAGGGGACTAGTATGGGAGCTGTTTTTT. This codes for CASSQPTLRGLVWELFF.

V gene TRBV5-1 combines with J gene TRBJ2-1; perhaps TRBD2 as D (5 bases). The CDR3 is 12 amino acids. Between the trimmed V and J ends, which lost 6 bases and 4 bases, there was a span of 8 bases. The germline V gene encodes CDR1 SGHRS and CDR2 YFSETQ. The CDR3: CASTEGYNEQFF. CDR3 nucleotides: TGCGCCAGCACTGAGGGATACAATGAGCAGTTCTTC.

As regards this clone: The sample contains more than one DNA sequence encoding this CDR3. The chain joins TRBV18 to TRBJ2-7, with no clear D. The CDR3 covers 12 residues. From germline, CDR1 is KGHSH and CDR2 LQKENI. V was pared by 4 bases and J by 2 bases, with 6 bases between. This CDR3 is CASSQGTYEQYF. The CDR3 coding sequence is TGTGCCAGCTCACAGGGTACCTACGAGCAGTACTTC.

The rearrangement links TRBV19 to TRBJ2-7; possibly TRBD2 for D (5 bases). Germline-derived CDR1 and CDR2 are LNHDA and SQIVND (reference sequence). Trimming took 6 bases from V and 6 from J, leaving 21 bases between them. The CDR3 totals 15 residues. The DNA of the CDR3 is TGTGCCAGTAGGCGACCGGGATCGAGGATGACCGAGCAGTACTTC. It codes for CASRRPGSRMTEQYF.